A selection of T cell receptor beta chains follows, all from one sample in a study of blood T cells in healthy people across ages. TCRdb reprocessed the 5' RACE reads with MiXCR, giving one entry per CDR3 protein. The table has over 1,300,000 distinct CDR3 sequences, 59% seen once. Material: blood. The receptor source for this set is a young man in good health. CDR3s include the opening cysteine and the closing phenylalanine or tryptophan. A D gene is named only where the DNA matches it firmly. Clone size is shown for a subset of rows, as once, few, many or a class of expanded clone.

j_gene: TRBJ1-1
abundance: .
d_gene: TRBD1
v_gene: TRBV6-4
len: 15
CDR3nt: TGTGCCAGCAGTGACTCGAGCCAGGGACAGACTCAAGCTTTCTTT
CDR3aa: CASSDSSQGQTQAFF

j_gene: TRBJ2-1
abundance: .
d_gene: .
v_gene: TRBV2
len: 15
CDR3nt: TGTGCCAGCATGAACGTTGACAGGAGGTACAATGAGCAGTTCTTC
CDR3aa: CASMNVDRRYNEQFF

j_gene: TRBJ2-3
abundance: .
d_gene: .
v_gene: TRBV3-1
len: 12
CDR3nt: TGTGCCAGCAGCCACCCTTCGGATACGCAGTATTTT
CDR3aa: CASSHPSDTQYF

j_gene: TRBJ1-2
abundance: .
d_gene: TRBD1
v_gene: TRBV29-1
len: 13
CDR3nt: TGCAGCGTTCTAAGGACAGGGAGCTATGGCTACACCTTC
CDR3aa: CSVLRTGSYGYTF

j_gene: TRBJ2-5
abundance: few
d_gene: .
v_gene: TRBV3-1
len: 12
CDR3nt: TGTGCCAGCAGCCAGGCCGAAGAGACCCAGTACTTC
CDR3aa: CASSQAEETQYF

j_gene: TRBJ2-3
abundance: .
d_gene: TRBD2
v_gene: TRBV12-3/TRBV12-4
len: 16
CDR3nt: TGTGCCAGCAGTTTAGGGACTAGCGACGTCACAGATACGCAGTATTTT
CDR3aa: CASSLGTSDVTDTQYF

j_gene: TRBJ2-3
abundance: .
d_gene: TRBD1
v_gene: TRBV6-2/TRBV6-3
len: 15
CDR3nt: TGTGCCAGCAATTCCGAACAGGGGTACACAGATACGCAGTATTTT
CDR3aa: CASNSEQGYTDTQYF

j_gene: TRBJ2-1
abundance: once
d_gene: .
v_gene: TRBV12-3/TRBV12-4
len: 12
CDR3nt: TGTGCCATTCCTTGGGGGAGCAATGAGCAGTTCTTC
CDR3aa: CAIPWGSNEQFF

j_gene: TRBJ2-5
abundance: .
d_gene: .
v_gene: TRBV12-3/TRBV12-4
len: 13
CDR3nt: TGTGCCAGCAGTTACAGGGTGAGGGAGACCCAGTACTTC
CDR3aa: CASSYRVRETQYF

j_gene: TRBJ1-5
abundance: .
d_gene: TRBD1
v_gene: TRBV20-1
len: 15
CDR3nt: TGCAGTGCTGGTTGGACAGGGGAAGTGAGTCAGCCCCAGCATTTT
CDR3aa: CSAGWTGEVSQPQHF

j_gene: TRBJ2-7
abundance: .
d_gene: TRBD1
v_gene: TRBV12-3/TRBV12-4
len: 14
CDR3nt: TGTGCCAGCAGTTCCCTATCGACAGGGTTCGAGCAGTACTTC
CDR3aa: CASSSLSTGFEQYF

j_gene: TRBJ1-1
abundance: few
d_gene: .
v_gene: TRBV15
len: 15
CDR3nt: TGTGCCACCAGCAGAAGGATTGTGGAGAACACTGAAGCTTTCTTT
CDR3aa: CATSRRIVENTEAFF

j_gene: TRBJ2-4
abundance: .
d_gene: .
v_gene: TRBV28
len: 16
CDR3nt: TGTGCCAGCAGTTCCACGGGGGCCGAGGCCAAAAACATTCAGTACTTC
CDR3aa: CASSSTGAEAKNIQYF

j_gene: TRBJ2-2
abundance: .
d_gene: TRBD2
v_gene: TRBV20-1
len: 15
CDR3nt: TGCAGTGCGCCAGAGAAGACTAGCGGGAGGCAAGAGCTGTTTTTT
CDR3aa: CSAPEKTSGRQELFF

j_gene: TRBJ2-7
abundance: few
d_gene: .
v_gene: TRBV28
len: 15
CDR3nt: TGTGCCAGCAGTAATAGCGGCACTGCATCCTACGAGCAGTACTTC
CDR3aa: CASSNSGTASYEQYF

j_gene: TRBJ1-5
abundance: .
d_gene: .
v_gene: TRBV20-1
len: 15
CDR3nt: TGCAGTGCCCAAAGGCAAGGTTGGGTTAGGGGGCCCCAGCATTTT
CDR3aa: CSAQRQGWVRGPQHF

j_gene: TRBJ1-1
abundance: .
d_gene: .
v_gene: TRBV10-3
len: 13
CDR3nt: TGTGCCATCAGTTCACCGACAGCCACTGAAGCTTTCTTT
CDR3aa: CAISSPTATEAFF

j_gene: TRBJ1-2
abundance: few
d_gene: .
v_gene: TRBV29-1
len: 12
CDR3nt: TGCAGCGTGCCGGGTCTCACGCGCGGCTACACCTTC
CDR3aa: CSVPGLTRGYTF

j_gene: TRBJ2-5
abundance: .
d_gene: .
v_gene: TRBV7-2
len: 14
CDR3nt: TGTGCCAGCAGCTTAGGGTTCAGGCAAGAGACCCAGTACTTC
CDR3aa: CASSLGFRQETQYF

j_gene: TRBJ2-2
abundance: .
d_gene: .
v_gene: TRBV29-1
len: 17
CDR3nt: TGCAGCGTTGAAGATCATCTTCGGGACGGTAGCACCGGGGAGCTGTTTTTT
CDR3aa: CSVEDHLRDGSTGELFF

j_gene: TRBJ2-7
abundance: .
d_gene: TRBD1
v_gene: TRBV20-1
len: 13
CDR3nt: TGCAGTGCAAGACAGGGGATCTCCTACGAGCAGTACTTC
CDR3aa: CSARQGISYEQYF

j_gene: TRBJ2-7
abundance: few
d_gene: .
v_gene: TRBV6-5
len: 15
CDR3nt: TGTGCCAGCAGTTACCGGGGAGGAGGAGTTTACGAGCAGTACTTC
CDR3aa: CASSYRGGGVYEQYF

j_gene: TRBJ2-3
abundance: few
d_gene: TRBD2
v_gene: TRBV29-1
len: 15
CDR3nt: TGCAGCGTTGAGGAGCGGGGGAGGAGCACAGATACGCAGTATTTT
CDR3aa: CSVEERGRSTDTQYF

j_gene: TRBJ2-5
abundance: .
d_gene: .
v_gene: TRBV5-1
len: 12
CDR3nt: TGCGCCAGCAGCGGACACCAAGAGACCCAGTACTTC
CDR3aa: CASSGHQETQYF

j_gene: TRBJ1-2
abundance: .
d_gene: TRBD1
v_gene: TRBV7-8
len: 17
CDR3nt: TGTGCCAGCAGCTTAGTAGAGGGGGGACAGGGCCGGTATGGCTACACCTTC
CDR3aa: CASSLVEGGQGRYGYTF

j_gene: TRBJ2-1
abundance: few
d_gene: .
v_gene: TRBV10-2
len: 11
CDR3nt: TGCGCCAGCACGGACCTTAATGAGCAGTTCTTC
CDR3aa: CASTDLNEQFF

j_gene: TRBJ2-7
abundance: .
d_gene: TRBD2
v_gene: TRBV6-1
len: 11
CDR3nt: TGTGCCAGCAGCGGGGGGAATTCCCAGTACTTC
CDR3aa: CASSGGNSQYF

j_gene: TRBJ2-7
abundance: few
d_gene: TRBD1
v_gene: TRBV29-1
len: 14
CDR3nt: TGCAGCGTTGAAGTGAACAGGGGGAACTACGAGCAGTACTTC
CDR3aa: CSVEVNRGNYEQYF

j_gene: TRBJ2-1
abundance: .
d_gene: .
v_gene: TRBV29-1
len: 13
CDR3nt: TGCAGCGTTGACTGGGGTCGAGGTAATGAGCAGTTCTTC
CDR3aa: CSVDWGRGNEQFF